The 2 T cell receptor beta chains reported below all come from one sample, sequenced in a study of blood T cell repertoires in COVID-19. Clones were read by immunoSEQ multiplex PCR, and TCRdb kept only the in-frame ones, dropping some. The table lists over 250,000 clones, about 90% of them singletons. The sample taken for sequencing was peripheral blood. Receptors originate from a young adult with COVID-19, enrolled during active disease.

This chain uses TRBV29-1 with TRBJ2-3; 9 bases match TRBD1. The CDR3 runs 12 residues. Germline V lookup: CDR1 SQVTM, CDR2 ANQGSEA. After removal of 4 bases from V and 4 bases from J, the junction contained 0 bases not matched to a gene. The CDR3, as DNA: TGCAGCGTTGGACAGGGGGCAGATACGCAGTATTTT. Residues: CSVGQGADTQYF.

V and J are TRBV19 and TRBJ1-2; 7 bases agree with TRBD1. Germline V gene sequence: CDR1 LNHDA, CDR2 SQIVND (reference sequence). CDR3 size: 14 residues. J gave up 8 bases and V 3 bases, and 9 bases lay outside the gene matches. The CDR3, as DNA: TGTGCCAGTAGTATTGAATGGGACAGTGACGGCTACACCTTC. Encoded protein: CASSIEWDSDGYTF.